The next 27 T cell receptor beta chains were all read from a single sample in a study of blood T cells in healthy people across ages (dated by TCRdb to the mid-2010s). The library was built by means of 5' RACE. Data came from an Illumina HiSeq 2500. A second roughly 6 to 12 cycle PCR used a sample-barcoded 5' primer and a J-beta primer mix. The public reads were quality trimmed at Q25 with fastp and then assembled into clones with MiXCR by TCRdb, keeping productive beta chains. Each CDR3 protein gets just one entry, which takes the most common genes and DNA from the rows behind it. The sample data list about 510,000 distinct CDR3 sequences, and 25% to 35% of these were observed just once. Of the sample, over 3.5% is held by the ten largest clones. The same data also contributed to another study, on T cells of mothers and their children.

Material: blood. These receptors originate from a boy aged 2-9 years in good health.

DNA for the CDR3: TGTGCCAGCAGCTTAAAGGGACAGACCTACGAGCAGTACTTC. Translation: CASSLKGQTYEQYF. The chain is built from TRBV7-8 and TRBJ2-5; 7 nucleotides match TRBD1. The assigned J gene may be wrong: the sequence end matches TRBJ2-7 better. Germline V gene sequence: CDR1 SGHVS, CDR2 FQNEAQ. The CDR3 is made up of 14 amino acids.

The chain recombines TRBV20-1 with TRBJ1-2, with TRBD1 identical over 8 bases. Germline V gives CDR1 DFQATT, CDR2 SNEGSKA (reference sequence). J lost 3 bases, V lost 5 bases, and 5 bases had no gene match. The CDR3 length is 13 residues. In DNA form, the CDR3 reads TGCAGTGCTTGGACAGGGTCCGACTATGGCTACACCTTC. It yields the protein CSAWTGSDYGYTF.

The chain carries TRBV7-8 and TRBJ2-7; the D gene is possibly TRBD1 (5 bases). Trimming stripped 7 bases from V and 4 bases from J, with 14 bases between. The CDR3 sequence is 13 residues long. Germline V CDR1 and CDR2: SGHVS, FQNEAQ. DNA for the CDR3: TGTGCCAGCAACAGGCTCCCCTTTTACGAGCAGTACTTC. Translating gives CASNRLPFYEQYF.

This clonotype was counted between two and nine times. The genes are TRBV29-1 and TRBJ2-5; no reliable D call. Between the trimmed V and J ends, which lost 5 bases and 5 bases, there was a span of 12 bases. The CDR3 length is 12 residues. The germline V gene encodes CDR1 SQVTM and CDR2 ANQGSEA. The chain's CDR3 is CSVLSGLETQYF. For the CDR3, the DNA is TGCAGCGTTCTTAGTGGTCTCGAGACCCAGTACTTC.

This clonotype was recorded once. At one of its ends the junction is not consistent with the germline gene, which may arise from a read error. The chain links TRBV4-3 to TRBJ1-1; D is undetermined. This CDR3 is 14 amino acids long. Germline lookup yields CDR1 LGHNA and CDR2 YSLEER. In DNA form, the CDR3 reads TGCGCCAGCAGCCACCTAGGAGTGAACACTGAGGCTTTCTTT. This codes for CASSHLGVNTEAFF.

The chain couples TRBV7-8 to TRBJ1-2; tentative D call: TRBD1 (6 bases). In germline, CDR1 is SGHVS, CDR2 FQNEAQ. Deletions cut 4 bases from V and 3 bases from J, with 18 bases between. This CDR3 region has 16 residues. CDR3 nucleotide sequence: TGTGCCAGCAGCTCCAGTCGACAGGCTAATTACTATGGCTACACCTTC. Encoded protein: CASSSSRQANYYGYTF.

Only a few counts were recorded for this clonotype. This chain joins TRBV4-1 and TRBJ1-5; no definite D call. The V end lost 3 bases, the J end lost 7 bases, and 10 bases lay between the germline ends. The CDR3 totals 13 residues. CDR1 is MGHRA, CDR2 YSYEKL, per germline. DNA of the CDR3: TGCGCCAGCAGCCAGGCCCAAGGGCAGCCCCAGCATTTT. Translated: CASSQAQGQPQHF.

CDR3 DNA sequence: TGTGCCAGCAGCGGGGTGAGAGGAGAGACCCAGTACTTC. Translation: CASSGVRGETQYF. This sequence joins TRBV27 and TRBJ2-5; D may be TRBD2 (5 bases). There are 13 residues in the CDR3. V lost 6 bases and J 4 bases, leaving 12 bases between the germline ends. Germline assignment: CDR1 MNHEY and CDR2 SMNVEV (reference sequence).

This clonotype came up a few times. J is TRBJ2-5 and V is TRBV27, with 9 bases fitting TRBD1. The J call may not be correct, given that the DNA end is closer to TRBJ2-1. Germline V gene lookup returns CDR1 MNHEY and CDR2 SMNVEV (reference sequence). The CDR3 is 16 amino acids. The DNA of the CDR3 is TGTGCCAGCGCTTATTCGGGGGACAGGGCTAGAAATGAGCAGTTCTTC. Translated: CASAYSGDRARNEQFF.

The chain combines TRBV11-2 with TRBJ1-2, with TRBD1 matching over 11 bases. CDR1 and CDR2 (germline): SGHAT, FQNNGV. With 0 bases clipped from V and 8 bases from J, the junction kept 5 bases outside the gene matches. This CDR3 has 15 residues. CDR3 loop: CASSLEGQGAGGYTF. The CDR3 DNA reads TGTGCCAGCAGCTTAGAAGGACAGGGGGCAGGCGGCTACACCTTC.

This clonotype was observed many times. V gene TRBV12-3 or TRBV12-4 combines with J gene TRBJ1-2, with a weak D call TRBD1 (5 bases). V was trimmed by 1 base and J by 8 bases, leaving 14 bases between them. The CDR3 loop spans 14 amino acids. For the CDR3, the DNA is TGTGCCAGCAGTTTAGGGCGGGGGACGCGAGGCTACACCTTC. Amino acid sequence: CASSLGRGTRGYTF.

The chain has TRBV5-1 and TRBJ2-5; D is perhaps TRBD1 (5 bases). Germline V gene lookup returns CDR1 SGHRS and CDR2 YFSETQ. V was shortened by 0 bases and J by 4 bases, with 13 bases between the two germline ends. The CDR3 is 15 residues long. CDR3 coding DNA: TGCGCCAGCAGCTTGGATGGCAGGGTCGGAGAGACCCAGTACTTC. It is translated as CASSLDGRVGETQYF.

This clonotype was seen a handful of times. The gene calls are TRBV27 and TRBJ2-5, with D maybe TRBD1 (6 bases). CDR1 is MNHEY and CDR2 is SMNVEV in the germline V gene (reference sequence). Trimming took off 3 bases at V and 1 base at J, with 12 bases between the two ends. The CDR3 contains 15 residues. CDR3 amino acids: CASSFSGQFQETQYF. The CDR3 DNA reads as TGTGCCAGCAGTTTCTCCGGACAGTTCCAAGAGACCCAGTACTTC.

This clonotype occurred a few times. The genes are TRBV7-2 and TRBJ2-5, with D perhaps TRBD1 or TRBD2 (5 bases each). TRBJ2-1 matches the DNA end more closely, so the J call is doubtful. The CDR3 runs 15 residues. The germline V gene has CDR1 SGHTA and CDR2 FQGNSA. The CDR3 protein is CASSPGAPVLNEQFF. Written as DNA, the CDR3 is TGTGCCAGCAGCCCCGGGGCCCCGGTTCTCAATGAGCAGTTCTTC.

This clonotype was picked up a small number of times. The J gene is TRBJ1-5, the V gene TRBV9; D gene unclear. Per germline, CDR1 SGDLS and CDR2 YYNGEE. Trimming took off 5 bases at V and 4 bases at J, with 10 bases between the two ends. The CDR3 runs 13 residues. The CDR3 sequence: CASRYGGNQPQHF. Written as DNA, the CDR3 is TGTGCCAGCAGATACGGCGGAAATCAGCCCCAGCATTTT.

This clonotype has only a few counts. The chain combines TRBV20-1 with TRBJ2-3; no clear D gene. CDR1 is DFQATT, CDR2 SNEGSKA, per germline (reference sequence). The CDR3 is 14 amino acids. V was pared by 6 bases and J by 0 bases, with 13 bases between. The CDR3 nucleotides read TGCAGTGCGCGTAGTCCCGTCAGCACAGATACGCAGTATTTT. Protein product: CSARSPVSTDTQYF.

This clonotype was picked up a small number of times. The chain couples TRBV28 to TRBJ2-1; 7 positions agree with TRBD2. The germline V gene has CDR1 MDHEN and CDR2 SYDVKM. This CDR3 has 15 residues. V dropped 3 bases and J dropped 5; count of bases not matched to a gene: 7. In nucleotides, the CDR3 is TGTGCCAGCAGTTTTGGTGGGGGGAGGGACAATGAGCAGTTCTTC. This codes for CASSFGGGRDNEQFF.

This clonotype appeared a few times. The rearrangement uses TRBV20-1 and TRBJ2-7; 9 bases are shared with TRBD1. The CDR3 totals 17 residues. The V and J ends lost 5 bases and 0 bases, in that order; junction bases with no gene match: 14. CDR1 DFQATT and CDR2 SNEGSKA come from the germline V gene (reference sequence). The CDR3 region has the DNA TGCAGTGCTGCCGAATTTAAACCGGGACAGGGCTCCTACGAGCAGTACTTC. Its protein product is CSAAEFKPGQGSYEQYF.

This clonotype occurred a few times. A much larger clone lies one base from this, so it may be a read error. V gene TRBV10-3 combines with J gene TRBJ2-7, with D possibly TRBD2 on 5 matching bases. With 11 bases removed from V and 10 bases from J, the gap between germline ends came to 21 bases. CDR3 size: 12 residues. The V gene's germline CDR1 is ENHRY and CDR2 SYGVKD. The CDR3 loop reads CASTGNQEAQYF. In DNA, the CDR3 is TGTGCCTCCACCGGGAACCAAGAGGCCCAGTACTTC.

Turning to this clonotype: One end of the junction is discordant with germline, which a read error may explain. CDR3 residues: CASSSLTSGGGEAQYF. Written as DNA, the CDR3 is TGTGCCAGCAGCTCCCTGACTAGCGGGGGGGGAGAGGCCCAGTACTTC. V is TRBV7-9 and J is TRBJ2-5; 14 bases fit TRBD2. The germline gives CDR1 SEHNR, CDR2 FQNEAQ (reference sequence). The CDR3 is 16 amino acids.

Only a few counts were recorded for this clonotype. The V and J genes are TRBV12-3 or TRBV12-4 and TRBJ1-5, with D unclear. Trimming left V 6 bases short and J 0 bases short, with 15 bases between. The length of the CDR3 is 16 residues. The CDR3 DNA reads TGTGCCAGCAGCGCCGGGCCGATTTATAGCAATCAGCCCCAGCATTTT. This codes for CASSAGPIYSNQPQHF.

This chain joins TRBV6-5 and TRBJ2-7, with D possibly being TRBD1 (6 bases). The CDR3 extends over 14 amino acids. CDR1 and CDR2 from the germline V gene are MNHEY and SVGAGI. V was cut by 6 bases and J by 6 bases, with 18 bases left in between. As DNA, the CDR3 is TGTGCCAGCAGGCCGGGACACAACTGGGCCGAGCAGTACTTC. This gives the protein CASRPGHNWAEQYF.

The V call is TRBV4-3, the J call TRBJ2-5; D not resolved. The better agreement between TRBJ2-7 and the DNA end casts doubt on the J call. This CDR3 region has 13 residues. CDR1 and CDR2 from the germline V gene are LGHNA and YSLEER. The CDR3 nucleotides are TGCGCCAGCAGCCAAGATCACGATAACGAGCAGTACTTC. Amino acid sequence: CASSQDHDNEQYF.

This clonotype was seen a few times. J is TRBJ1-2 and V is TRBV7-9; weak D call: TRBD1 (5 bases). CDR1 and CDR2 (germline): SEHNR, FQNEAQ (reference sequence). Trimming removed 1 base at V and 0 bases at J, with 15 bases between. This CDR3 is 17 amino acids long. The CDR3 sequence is CASSLGPGRITNYGYTF. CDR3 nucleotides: TGTGCCAGCAGCTTAGGCCCGGGACGGATCACTAACTATGGCTACACCTTC. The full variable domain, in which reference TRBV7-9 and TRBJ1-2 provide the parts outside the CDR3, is DTGVSQNPRHKITKRGQNVTFRCDPISEHNRLYWYRQTLGQGPEFLTYFQNEAQLEKSRLLSDRFSAERPKGSFSTLEIQRTEQGDSAMYLCASSLGPGRITNYGYTFGSGTRLTVV.

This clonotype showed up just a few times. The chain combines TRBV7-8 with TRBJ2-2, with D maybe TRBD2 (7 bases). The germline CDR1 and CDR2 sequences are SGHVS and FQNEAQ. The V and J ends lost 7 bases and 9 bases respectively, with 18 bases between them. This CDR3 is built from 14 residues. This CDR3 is CASNLGPGGRELFF. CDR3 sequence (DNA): TGTGCCAGCAACCTCGGGCCCGGGGGGCGGGAGCTGTTTTTT.

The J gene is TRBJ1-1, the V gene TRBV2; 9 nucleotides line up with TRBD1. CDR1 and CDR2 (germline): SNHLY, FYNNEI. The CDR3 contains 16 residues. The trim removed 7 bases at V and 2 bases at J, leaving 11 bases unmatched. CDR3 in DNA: TGTGCCAGCACCGCCGCGGGACAGGGTTATAACACTGAAGCTTTCTTT. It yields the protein CASTAAGQGYNTEAFF.

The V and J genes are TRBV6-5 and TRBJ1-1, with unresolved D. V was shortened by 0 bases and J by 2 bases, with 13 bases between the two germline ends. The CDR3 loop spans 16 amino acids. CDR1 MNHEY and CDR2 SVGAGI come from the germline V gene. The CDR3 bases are TGTGCCAGCAGTTACTCACGGGTCAAGCCAAACACTGAAGCTTTCTTT. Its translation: CASSYSRVKPNTEAFF.